This TCR beta chain was identified in a study of T cells after yellow fever vaccination. The CDR3 contains 15 residues. Germline-derived CDR1 and CDR2 are MGHRA and YSYEKL. V shed 3 bases and J shed 7 bases, with 18 bases lying between them. TCRdb used MiXCR to reprocess the 5' RACE reads, holding one entry per CDR3 protein. The sample gives about 330,000 distinct CDR3 sequences, roughly 4% of which show up once; approximately 25% is in the top ten. The sample holds a few counts of this clonotype. The antigen remains unidentified. The study's findings and limits: Clonotypes shared by both compartments, CD4 and CD8, made up a small share. Any FACS-sorted repertoire could hold abundant clonotypes that contaminate it from the bulk population. Reappearance after the booster was seen for most primary-vaccination clones, at about 95% CD4 and 88% CD8. Secondary responses were weaker yet peaked faster, day 5 versus 15.

The TCR originated in a man between 18 and 35 years old who received the YFV17D yellow fever vaccine. The V call is TRBV4-1, the J call TRBJ1-1, with D possibly being TRBD1 (5 bases). This sample comprised PBMCs, obtained 5 days after the yellow fever booster vaccination. As DNA, the CDR3 is TGCGCCAGCAGCCACAAGAGGACAATGTTTGGTGAAGCTTTCTTT. This translates into CASSHKRTMFGEAFF.